These T cell receptor beta chains were read from a single sample in a study of T cells after yellow fever vaccination. TCRdb re-called the 5' RACE reads through MiXCR, storing one row per CDR3 protein. The sample yields hundreds of thousands of distinct CDR3 sequences, roughly 13% seen once. Sample: PBMCs, taken on the day of the yellow fever booster vaccination. The receptor source for this set is a man younger than 40 who received the YFV17D yellow fever vaccine. Each CDR3 is given without its conserved first and last residue. Fields, in order: V gene, J gene, CDR3 protein.

V gene: TRBV20-1
J gene: TRBJ2-7
CDR3 protein: SLPGQGNEQY

V gene: TRBV12-5
J gene: TRBJ1-3
CDR3 protein: ASGLTTDGFSGNTIY

V gene: TRBV18
J gene: TRBJ2-7
CDR3 protein: ASSRSPDRGSEQY

V gene: TRBV6-5
J gene: TRBJ2-7
CDR3 protein: ASSSAAGTGSYEQY

V gene: TRBV5-1
J gene: TRBJ2-7
CDR3 protein: ASNHPSSYEQY

V gene: TRBV12-3/TRBV12-4
J gene: TRBJ1-5
CDR3 protein: ASRRGTDNQPQH

V gene: TRBV5-1
J gene: TRBJ2-3
CDR3 protein: ASSSGLAGRRTDTQY

V gene: TRBV5-4
J gene: TRBJ2-1
CDR3 protein: ASSLLAYNEQF

V gene: TRBV25-1
J gene: TRBJ2-6
CDR3 protein: ASSSRDSHSGANVLT

V gene: TRBV15
J gene: TRBJ2-7
CDR3 protein: ATSRTTSGGYEQY

V gene: TRBV7-9
J gene: TRBJ2-5
CDR3 protein: ASSLPRKSPRKETQY

V gene: TRBV7-9
J gene: TRBJ1-1
CDR3 protein: ASTHLIAENTEAF

V gene: TRBV15
J gene: TRBJ2-3
CDR3 protein: ATQDVDTHTQY

V gene: TRBV27
J gene: TRBJ1-4
CDR3 protein: ASSFTGQGGKLF

V gene: TRBV5-1
J gene: TRBJ1-5
CDR3 protein: ASSLTGGNQPQH

V gene: TRBV11-2
J gene: TRBJ2-6
CDR3 protein: ASSSRPQLVNSGANVLT

V gene: TRBV25-1
J gene: TRBJ2-2
CDR3 protein: ASSGGHHLMSGELF

V gene: TRBV20-1
J gene: TRBJ1-2
CDR3 protein: SARVGALSNYGYT

V gene: TRBV9
J gene: TRBJ2-3
CDR3 protein: ASSLGPSGRIDTQY

V gene: TRBV29-1
J gene: TRBJ2-4
CDR3 protein: SVDTKNIQY

V gene: TRBV2
J gene: TRBJ2-2
CDR3 protein: ASRKTSGTPNTGELF

V gene: TRBV4-3
J gene: TRBJ2-1
CDR3 protein: ASSQKGPRGGGDEQF

V gene: TRBV5-1
J gene: TRBJ2-7
CDR3 protein: ASTFRGGSGDEQY

V gene: TRBV5-1
J gene: TRBJ2-6
CDR3 protein: ASSLLVVAGGTGANVLT

V gene: TRBV14
J gene: TRBJ2-7
CDR3 protein: ASSLTHSYEQY

V gene: TRBV27
J gene: TRBJ2-5
CDR3 protein: ASSHRTDQETQY

V gene: TRBV5-5
J gene: TRBJ2-1
CDR3 protein: ASSLEGRLPYNEQF

V gene: TRBV7-8
J gene: TRBJ2-7
CDR3 protein: ASSSLASEQY

V gene: TRBV27
J gene: TRBJ2-7
CDR3 protein: ASSFKRGRVQY

V gene: TRBV7-9
J gene: TRBJ2-1
CDR3 protein: ASSHKRDSYNEQF

V gene: TRBV30
J gene: TRBJ2-7
CDR3 protein: AWTPLSSYEQY